The clone carrying this T cell receptor (gamma chain) occurred a few times. Its antigen is unknown. Other nucleotide sequences in the sample specify the same CDR3. The sample is drawn from a study of Vδ1+ human thymocytes. Thymocytes were sorted as CD3+ TCRVdelta1+ TCRVdelta2- after alphabeta T cell depletion. The template was reverse-transcribed extracted RNA. The CDR3 regions were amplified by multiplex PCR from V-gene primers to a constant-region primer. TCRdb re-called the multiplex PCR reads through CATT. The sample includes 20,000 to 25,000 gamma-chain clones, roughly an eighth of them seen just once. Broader study findings: Highly polyclonal TRG and TRD repertoires with Gaussian CDR3 length distributions appeared in thymus. Unlike peripheral blood Vdelta1+ controls, thymic delta-chain sequences included approximately 20% Vdelta2 and few Vdelta3. The authors advised highly purified populations and single-cell validation.

CDR3 length equals 12 residues. With 0 bases clipped from V and 8 bases from J, the junction kept 4 bases outside the gene matches. Germline V CDR1 and CDR2: VINAFY, YDVSNSKD. V gene TRGV5 combines with J gene TRGJ1 or TRGJ2. Sequenced sample: Vdelta1+ gamma-delta thymocytes from the thymus. This sample's subset: FACS-sorted CD3+ TCRalphabeta- TCRVdelta1+ TCRVdelta2- thymocytes. The source is a child under three years old who had congenital heart surgery. CDR3 region: CATWDRRNKKLF. In DNA form, the CDR3 reads TGTGCCACCTGGGACAGGCGGAATAAGAAACTCTTT.